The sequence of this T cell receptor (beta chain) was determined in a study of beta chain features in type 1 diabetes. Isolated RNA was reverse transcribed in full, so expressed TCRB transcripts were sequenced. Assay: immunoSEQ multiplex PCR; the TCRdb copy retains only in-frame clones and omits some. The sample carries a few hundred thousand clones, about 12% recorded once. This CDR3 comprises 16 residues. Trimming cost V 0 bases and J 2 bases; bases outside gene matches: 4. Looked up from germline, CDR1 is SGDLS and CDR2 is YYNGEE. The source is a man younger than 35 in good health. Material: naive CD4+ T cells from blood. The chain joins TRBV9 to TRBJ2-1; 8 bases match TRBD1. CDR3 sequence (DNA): TGTGCCAGCAGCGTAGCTGCCAGGGGGCCCTACAATGAGCAGTTCTTC. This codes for CASSVAARGPYNEQFF. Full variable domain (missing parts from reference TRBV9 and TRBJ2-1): DSGVTQTPKHLITATGQRVTLRCSPRSGDLSVYWYQQSLDQGLQFLIQYYNGEERAKGNILERFSAQQFPDLHSELNLSSLELGDSALYFCASSVAARGPYNEQFFGPGTRLTVL.